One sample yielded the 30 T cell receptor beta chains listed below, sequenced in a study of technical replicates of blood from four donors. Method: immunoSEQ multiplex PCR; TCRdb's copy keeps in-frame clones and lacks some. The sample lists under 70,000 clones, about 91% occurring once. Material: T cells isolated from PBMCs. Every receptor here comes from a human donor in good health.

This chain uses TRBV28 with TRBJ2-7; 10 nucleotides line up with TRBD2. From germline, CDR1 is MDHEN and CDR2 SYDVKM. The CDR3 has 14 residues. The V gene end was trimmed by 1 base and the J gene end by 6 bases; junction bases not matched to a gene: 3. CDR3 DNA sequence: TGTGCCAGCAGTTTATCCGGGACTAGCGCCGAGCAGTACTTC. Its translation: CASSLSGTSAEQYF.

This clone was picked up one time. The DNA for the CDR3 is TGTGCCACCAGCAGAGATCGGGGGGATAATGAAAAACTGTTTTTT. It translates to CATSRDRGDNEKLFF. The chain combines TRBV15 with TRBJ1-4; a possible D gene is TRBD1 (5 bases). The CDR3 runs to 15 residues. V lost 0 bases to trimming and J lost 4 bases, with 9 bases between them. CDR1 and CDR2 (germline): LNHNV, YYDKDF (reference sequence).

The CDR3 loop is CASKTSGNNEQFF. CDR3 bases: TGTGCCAGTAAGACTAGCGGGAACAATGAGCAGTTCTTC. The J gene is TRBJ2-1, the V gene TRBV19, with TRBD2 matching over 11 bases. Unmatched junction bases numbered 1, after V lost 7 bases and J lost 5 bases. The CDR3 is 13 amino acids. Germline loops: CDR1 LNHDA, CDR2 SQIVND (reference sequence).

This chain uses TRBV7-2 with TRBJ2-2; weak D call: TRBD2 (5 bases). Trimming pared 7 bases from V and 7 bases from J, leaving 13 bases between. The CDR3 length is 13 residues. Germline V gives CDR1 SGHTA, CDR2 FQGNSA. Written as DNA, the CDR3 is TGTGCCAGCACCATCGGACTCAGCGGGGAGCTGTTTTTT. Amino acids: CASTIGLSGELFF.

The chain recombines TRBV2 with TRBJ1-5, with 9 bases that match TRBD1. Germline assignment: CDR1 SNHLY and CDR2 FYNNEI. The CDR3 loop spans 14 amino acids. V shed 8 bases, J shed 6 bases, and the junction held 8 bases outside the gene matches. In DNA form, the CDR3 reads TGTGCCAGCGGGGACAGGGAAGCCGGTCAGCCCCAGCATTTT. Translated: CASGDREAGQPQHF.

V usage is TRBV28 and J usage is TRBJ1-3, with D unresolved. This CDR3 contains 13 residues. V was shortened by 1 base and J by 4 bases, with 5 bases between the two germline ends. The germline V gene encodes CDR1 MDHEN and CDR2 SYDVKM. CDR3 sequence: CASSLFVGNTIYF. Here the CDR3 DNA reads TGTGCCAGCAGTTTATTCGTCGGAAACACCATATATTTT.

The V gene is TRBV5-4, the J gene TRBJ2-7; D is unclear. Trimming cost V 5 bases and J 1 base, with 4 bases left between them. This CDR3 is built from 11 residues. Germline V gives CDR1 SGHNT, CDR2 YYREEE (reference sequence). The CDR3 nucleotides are TGTGCCAGCAGTAATTCCTACGAGCAGTACTTC. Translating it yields CASSNSYEQYF.

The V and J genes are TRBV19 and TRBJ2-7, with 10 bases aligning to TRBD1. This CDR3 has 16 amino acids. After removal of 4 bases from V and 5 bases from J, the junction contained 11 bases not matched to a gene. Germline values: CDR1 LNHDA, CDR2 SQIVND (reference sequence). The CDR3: CASSRSTGTGADEQYF. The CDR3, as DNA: TGTGCCAGTAGTAGGTCGACCGGGACAGGGGCAGACGAGCAGTACTTC.

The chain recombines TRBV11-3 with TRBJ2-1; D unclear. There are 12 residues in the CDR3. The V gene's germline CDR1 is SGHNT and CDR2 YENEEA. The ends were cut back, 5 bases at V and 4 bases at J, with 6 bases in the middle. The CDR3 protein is CASSRSYNEQFF. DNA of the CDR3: TGTGCCAGCAGCCGTTCGTACAATGAGCAGTTCTTC.

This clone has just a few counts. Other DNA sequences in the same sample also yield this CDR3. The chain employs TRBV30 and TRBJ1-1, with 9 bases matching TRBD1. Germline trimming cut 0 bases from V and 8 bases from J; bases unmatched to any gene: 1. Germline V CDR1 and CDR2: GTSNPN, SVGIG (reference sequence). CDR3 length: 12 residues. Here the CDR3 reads CAWSVQGAEAFF. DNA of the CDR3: TGTGCCTGGAGTGTACAGGGGGCGGAAGCTTTCTTT. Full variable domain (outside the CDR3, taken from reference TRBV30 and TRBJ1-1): SQTIHQWPATLVQPVGSPLSLECTVEGTSNPNLYWYRQAAGRGLQLLFYSVGIGQISSEVPQNLSASRPQDRQFILSSKKLLLSDSGFYLCAWSVQGAEAFFGQGTRLTVV.

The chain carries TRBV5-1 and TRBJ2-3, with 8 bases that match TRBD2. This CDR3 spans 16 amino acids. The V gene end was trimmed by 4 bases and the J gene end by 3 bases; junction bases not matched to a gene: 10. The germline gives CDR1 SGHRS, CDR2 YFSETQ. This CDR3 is CASSAGYSGITDTQYF. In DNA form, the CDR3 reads TGCGCCAGCAGCGCGGGCTATAGCGGGATAACAGATACGCAGTATTTT.

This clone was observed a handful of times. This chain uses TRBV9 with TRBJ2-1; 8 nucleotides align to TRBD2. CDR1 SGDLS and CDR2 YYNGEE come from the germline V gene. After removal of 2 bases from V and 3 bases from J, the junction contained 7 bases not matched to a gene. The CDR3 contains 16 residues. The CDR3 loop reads CASSVSSGGFYNEQFF. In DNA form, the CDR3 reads TGTGCCAGCAGCGTGTCATCGGGGGGGTTCTACAATGAGCAGTTCTTC.

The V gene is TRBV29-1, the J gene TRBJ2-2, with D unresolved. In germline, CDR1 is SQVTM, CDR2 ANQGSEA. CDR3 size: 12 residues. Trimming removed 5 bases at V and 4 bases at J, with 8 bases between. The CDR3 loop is CSVSTGTGELFF. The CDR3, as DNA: TGCAGCGTTTCCACTGGCACCGGGGAGCTGTTTTTT.

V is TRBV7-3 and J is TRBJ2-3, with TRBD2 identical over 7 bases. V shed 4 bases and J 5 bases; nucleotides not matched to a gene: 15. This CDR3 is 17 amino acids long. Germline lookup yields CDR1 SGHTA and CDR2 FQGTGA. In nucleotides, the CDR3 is TGTGCCAGCAGCTCGACCCCCCGGTGGGAGGGTCGAGATACGCAGTATTTT. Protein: CASSSTPRWEGRDTQYF. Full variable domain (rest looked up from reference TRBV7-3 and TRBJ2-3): GAGVSQTPSNKVTEKGKYVELRCDPISGHTALYWYRQSLGQGPEFLIYFQGTGAADDSGLPNDRFFAVRPEGSVSTLKIQRTERGDSAVYLCASSSTPRWEGRDTQYFGPGTRLTVL.

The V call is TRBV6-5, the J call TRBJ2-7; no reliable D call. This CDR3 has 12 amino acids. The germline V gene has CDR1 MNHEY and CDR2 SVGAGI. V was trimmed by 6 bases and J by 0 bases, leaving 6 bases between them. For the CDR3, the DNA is TGTGCCAGCAGCTCCCTCTCCTACGAGCAGTACTTC. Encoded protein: CASSSLSYEQYF.

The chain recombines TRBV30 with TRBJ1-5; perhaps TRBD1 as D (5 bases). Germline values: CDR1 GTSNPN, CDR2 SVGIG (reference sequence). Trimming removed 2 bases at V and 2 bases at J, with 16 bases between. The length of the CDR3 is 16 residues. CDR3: CAWSLPAWGGNQPQHF. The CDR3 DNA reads TGTGCCTGGAGTCTCCCCGCCTGGGGCGGCAATCAGCCCCAGCATTTT.

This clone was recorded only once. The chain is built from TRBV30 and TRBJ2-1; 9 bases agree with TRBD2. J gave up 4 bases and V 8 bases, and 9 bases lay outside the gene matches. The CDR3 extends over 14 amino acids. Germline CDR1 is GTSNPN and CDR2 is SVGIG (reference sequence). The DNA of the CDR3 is TGTGCCGGTAGAGGCCTAGCGGGGTACAATGAGCAGTTCTTC. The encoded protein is CAGRGLAGYNEQFF. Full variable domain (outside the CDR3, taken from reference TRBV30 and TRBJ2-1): SQTIHQWPATLVQPVGSPLSLECTVEGTSNPNLYWYRQAAGRGLQLLFYSVGIGQISSEVPQNLSASRPQDRQFILSSKKLLLSDSGFYLCAGRGLAGYNEQFFGPGTRLTVL.

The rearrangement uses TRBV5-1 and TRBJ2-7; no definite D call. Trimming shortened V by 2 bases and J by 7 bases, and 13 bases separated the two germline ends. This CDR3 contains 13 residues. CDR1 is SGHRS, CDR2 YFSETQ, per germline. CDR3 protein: CASSLDSGWEQYF. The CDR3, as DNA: TGCGCCAGCAGCTTAGACTCGGGTTGGGAGCAGTACTTC.

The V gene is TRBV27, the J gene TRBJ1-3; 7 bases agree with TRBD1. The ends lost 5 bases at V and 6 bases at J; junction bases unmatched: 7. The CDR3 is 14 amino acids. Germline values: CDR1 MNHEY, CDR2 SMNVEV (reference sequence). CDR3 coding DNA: TGTGCCAGCAGTCCTGGGACAGATCAAAACACCATATATTTT. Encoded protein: CASSPGTDQNTIYF.

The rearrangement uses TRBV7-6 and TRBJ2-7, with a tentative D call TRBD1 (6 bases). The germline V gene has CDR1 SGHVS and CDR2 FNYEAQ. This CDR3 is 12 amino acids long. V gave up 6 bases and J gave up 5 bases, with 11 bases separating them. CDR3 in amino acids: CASSLNRDEQYF. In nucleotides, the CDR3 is TGTGCCAGCAGTCTTAACAGGGACGAGCAGTACTTC.

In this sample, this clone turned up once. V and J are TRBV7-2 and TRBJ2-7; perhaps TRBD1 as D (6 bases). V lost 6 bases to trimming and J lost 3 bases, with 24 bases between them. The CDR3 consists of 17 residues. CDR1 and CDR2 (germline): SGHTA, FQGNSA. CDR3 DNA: TGTGCCAGCAGATCGAATTCCGGGACAAAGGCGGACTACGAGCAGTACTTC. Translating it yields CASRSNSGTKADYEQYF. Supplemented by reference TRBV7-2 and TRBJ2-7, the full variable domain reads GAGVSQSPSNKVTEKGKDVELRCDPISGHTALYWYRQSLGQGLEFLIYFQGNSAPDKSGLPSDRFSAERTGGSVSTLTIQRTQQEDSAVYLCASRSNSGTKADYEQYFGPGTRLTVT.

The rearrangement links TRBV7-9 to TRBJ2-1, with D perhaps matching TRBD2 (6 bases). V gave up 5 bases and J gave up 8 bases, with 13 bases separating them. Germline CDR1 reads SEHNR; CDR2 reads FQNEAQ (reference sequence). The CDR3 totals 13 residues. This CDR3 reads CASSGTSSDEQFF. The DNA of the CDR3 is TGTGCCAGCAGCGGGACTTCCTCGGATGAGCAGTTCTTC.

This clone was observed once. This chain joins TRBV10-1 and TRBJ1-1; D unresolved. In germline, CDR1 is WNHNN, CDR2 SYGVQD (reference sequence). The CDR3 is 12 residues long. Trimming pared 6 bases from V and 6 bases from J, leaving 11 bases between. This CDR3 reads CASSAGRSEAFF. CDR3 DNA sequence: TGCGCCAGCAGCGCAGGCAGGTCTGAAGCTTTCTTT.

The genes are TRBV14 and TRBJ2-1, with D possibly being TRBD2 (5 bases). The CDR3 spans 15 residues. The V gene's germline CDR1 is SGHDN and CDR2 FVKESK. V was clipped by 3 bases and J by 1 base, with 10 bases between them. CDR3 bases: TGTGCCAGCAGCCAGAGGGAATTGTCCTACAATGAGCAGTTCTTC. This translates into CASSQRELSYNEQFF.

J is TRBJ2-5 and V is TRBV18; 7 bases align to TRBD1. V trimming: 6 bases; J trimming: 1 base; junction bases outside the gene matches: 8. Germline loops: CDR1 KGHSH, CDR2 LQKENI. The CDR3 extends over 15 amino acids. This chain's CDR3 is CASSLRQGGQETQYF. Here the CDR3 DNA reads TGTGCCAGCTCCCTTAGACAGGGTGGCCAAGAGACCCAGTACTTC.

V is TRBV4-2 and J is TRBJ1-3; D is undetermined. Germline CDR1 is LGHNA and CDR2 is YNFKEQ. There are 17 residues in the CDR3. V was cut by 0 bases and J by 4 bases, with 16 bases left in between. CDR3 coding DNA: TGTGCCAGCAGCCAAGATCAGGAACAGATCGTAGGAAACACCATATATTTT. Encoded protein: CASSQDQEQIVGNTIYF.

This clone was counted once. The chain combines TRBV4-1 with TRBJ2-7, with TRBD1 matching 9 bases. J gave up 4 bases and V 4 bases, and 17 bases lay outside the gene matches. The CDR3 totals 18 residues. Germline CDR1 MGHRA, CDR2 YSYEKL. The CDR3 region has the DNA TGCGCCAGCAGCCTAGGGACAGGGACGACTAGTACTCTTTACGAGCAGTACTTC. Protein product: CASSLGTGTTSTLYEQYF.

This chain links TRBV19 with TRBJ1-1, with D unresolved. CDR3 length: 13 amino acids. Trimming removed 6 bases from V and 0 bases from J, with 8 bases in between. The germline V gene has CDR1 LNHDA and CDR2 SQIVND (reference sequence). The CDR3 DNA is TGTGCCAGTAGGGGCCAGCTGAACACTGAAGCTTTCTTT. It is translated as CASRGQLNTEAFF.

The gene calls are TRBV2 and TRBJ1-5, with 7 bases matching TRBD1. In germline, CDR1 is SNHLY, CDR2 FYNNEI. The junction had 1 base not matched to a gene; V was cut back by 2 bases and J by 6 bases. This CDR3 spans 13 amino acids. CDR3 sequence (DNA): TGTGCCAGCAGTGAACAGGGGGGTCAGCCCCAGCATTTT. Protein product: CASSEQGGQPQHF.

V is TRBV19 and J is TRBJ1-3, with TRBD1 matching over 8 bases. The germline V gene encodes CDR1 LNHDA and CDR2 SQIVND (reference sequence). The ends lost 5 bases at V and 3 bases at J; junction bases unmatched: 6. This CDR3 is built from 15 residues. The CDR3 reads CASSYQGAVGNTIYF. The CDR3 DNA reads TGTGCCAGTAGTTACCAGGGGGCGGTTGGAAACACCATATATTTT.